This paragraph covers one T cell receptor (beta chain) sequence. The antigen is undetermined. This record belongs to a study of cytomegalovirus exposure and HLA in healthy donors. Study-wide results and limits: Serostatus for CMV was the only available immune exposure information. The study listed some 160 cytomegalovirus-associated TCR beta chains.

Trimming took 4 bases from V and 5 from J, leaving 18 bases between them. CDR1 and CDR2 from the germline V gene are SGHNT and YYREEE (reference sequence). The CDR3 covers 15 residues. 60 Vbeta and 13 Jbeta primers were used in PCR. The authors' processing: Per a later analysis, the number of unique TCR beta chains was around 80 million, of which 9 million to 12 million were shared. Here immunoSEQ multiplex PCR was the method, and the copy in TCRdb shows in-frame clones only, minus some. The V and J calls and the clone size are those of that table, but D and trimming were determined from the DNA. The data show 110,000 to 150,000 clones, 70% to 80% seen once.

The rearrangement uses TRBV5-4 and TRBJ1-1, with D perhaps TRBD1 (6 bases). This receptor was taken from a woman aged 55-70 years in good health and CMV-seropositive. Sequences were obtained from PBMCs. CDR3: CASSPNREGQTEAFF. The CDR3 nucleotides are TGTGCCAGCAGCCCTAACAGGGAAGGTCAGACTGAAGCTTTCTTT. Full variable domain (outside the CDR3, taken from reference TRBV5-4 and TRBJ1-1): ETGVTQSPTHLIKTRGQQVTLRCSSQSGHNTVSWYQQALGQGPQFIFQYYREEENGRGNFPPRFSGLQFPNYSSELNVNALELDDSALYLCASSPNREGQTEAFFGQGTRLTVV.